This T cell receptor (beta chain) was documented in a study of blood T cell repertoires in COVID-19. At the level of the study: Acute and convalescent COVID-19 samples came from the United States, Italy and Spain.

Clones were sequenced by immunoSEQ multiplex PCR, and TCRdb holds only the in-frame ones, with some missing. Among around 120,000 clones listed, roughly 71% were seen once. The germline CDR1 and CDR2 sequences are SGHVS and FQNEAQ. V dropped 5 bases and J dropped 9 bases, with 21 bases sitting between them. The CDR3 is made up of 15 amino acids. The sample taken for sequencing was peripheral blood. This sequence joins TRBV7-8 and TRBJ2-3; D might be TRBD2 (9 bases). The TCR originated in a man older than 75 with acute or convalescent COVID-19. Written as DNA, the CDR3 is TGTGCCAGCAGCGACAGGGGTAGCGGGAGTGGAACGCAGTATTTT. Encoded protein: CASSDRGSGSGTQYF.